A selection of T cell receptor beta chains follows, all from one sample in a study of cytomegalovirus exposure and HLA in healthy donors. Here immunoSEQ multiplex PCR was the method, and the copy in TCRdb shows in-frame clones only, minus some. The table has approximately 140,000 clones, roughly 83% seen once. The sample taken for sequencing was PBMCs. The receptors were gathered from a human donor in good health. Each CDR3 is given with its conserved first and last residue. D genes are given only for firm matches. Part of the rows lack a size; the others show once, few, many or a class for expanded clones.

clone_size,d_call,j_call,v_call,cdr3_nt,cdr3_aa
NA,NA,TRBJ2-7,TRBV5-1,TGCGCCAGCAGCTTGGTTCTCTTTGGGCAGAGTCTCTACGAGCAGTACTTC,CASSLVLFGQSLYEQYF
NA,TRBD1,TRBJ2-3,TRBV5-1,TGCGCCAGCCGGATAGGCATCGGGGACAGGTACACAGATACGCAGTATTTT,CASRIGIGDRYTDTQYF
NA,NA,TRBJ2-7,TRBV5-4,TGTGCCAGCAGCTTGGCCTCGATGGGGCTGGGGTCCGCCGAGCAGTACTTC,CASSLASMGLGSAEQYF
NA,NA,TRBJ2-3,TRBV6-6,TGTGCCAGCAGTTCCGTCCTTGGGGGGAGCACAGATACGCAGTATTTT,CASSSVLGGSTDTQYF
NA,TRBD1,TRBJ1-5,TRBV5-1,TGCGCCAGCAGCTTGGGGGACAGCGATAGCAATCAGCCCCAGCATTTT,CASSLGDSDSNQPQHF
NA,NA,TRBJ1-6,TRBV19,TGTGCCAGTAGAGTTGGGCCCTCGAATTCACCCCTCCACTTT,CASRVGPSNSPLHF
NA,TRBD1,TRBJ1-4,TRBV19,TGTGCCAGTAGTCCTACCGGGACAGGGTGGAGTCGTGAAAAACTGTTTTTT,CASSPTGTGWSREKLFF
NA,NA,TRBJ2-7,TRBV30,TGTGCCTGGAGTACGGGGATGTCCTACGAGCAGTACTTC,CAWSTGMSYEQYF
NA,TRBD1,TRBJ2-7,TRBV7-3,TGTGCCAGCAGCTTATCCCACTTGGACAGGAAGCTTTACTGGATAAATTACGAGCAGTACTTC,CASSLSHLDRKLYWINYEQYF
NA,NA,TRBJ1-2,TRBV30,TGTGCCTGGAGTACCCTTAGCCGTCCCCCTCCTAACTATGGCTACACCTTC,CAWSTLSRPPPNYGYTF
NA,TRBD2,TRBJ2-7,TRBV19,TGTGCCAGTAGCTTAGGGGGACTAGCAGCCTACGAGCAGTACTTC,CASSLGGLAAYEQYF
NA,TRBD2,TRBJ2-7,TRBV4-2,TGTGCCAGCAGCCCAGGCAGCGGGAGGGACGAGCAGTACTTC,CASSPGSGRDEQYF
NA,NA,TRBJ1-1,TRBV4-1,TGCGCCAGCAGCCAAGGTGGAGTCACTGAAGCTTTCTTT,CASSQGGVTEAFF
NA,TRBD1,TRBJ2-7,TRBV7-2,TGTGCCAGCAGGGCGACCGGGACAGGGACCTACGAGCAGTACTTC,CASRATGTGTYEQYF
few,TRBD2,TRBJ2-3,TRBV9,TGTGCCAGCAGCGTAGAAATGGGACTAGCGGGCGATACGCAGTATTTT,CASSVEMGLAGDTQYF
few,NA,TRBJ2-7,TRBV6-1,TGTGCCAGCAGCCCTCTACACCGGAGCTACGAGCAGTACTTC,CASSPLHRSYEQYF
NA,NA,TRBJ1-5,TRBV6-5,TGTGCCAGCAGTCGCGCCTTTAATCAGCCCCAGCATTTT,CASSRAFNQPQHF
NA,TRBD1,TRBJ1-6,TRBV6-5,TGTGCCACCCGACAGGGCTATAATTCACCCCTCCACTTT,CATRQGYNSPLHF
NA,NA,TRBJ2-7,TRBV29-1,TGCAGCGTTAAGCTTAGGCTAGGATACGAGCAGTACTTC,CSVKLRLGYEQYF
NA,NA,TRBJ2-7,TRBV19,TGTGCCAGTAAACAAGAGGGAGTGGGTCCCTACGAGCAGTACTTC,CASKQEGVGPYEQYF
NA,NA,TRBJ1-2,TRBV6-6,TGTGCCAGCAGTTACTCGAGGGCAATCTCTGGCTACACCTTC,CASSYSRAISGYTF
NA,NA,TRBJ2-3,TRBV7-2,TGTGCCAGCAGTAATCCCCCCGGACTCTCAATTGATACGCAGTATTTT,CASSNPPGLSIDTQYF
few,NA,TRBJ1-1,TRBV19,TGTGCCAGTAGAGTGGGGGCAGGGTTTGAAGCTTTCTTT,CASRVGAGFEAFF
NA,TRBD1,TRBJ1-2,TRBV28,TGTGCCAGCAGCCCACAGGGGGCAAACTATGGCTACACCTTC,CASSPQGANYGYTF
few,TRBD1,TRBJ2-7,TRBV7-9,TGTGCCAGCAGCTTAGCCTCGACAGGGATCAACAACGAGCAGTACTTC,CASSLASTGINNEQYF
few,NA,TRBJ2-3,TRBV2,TGTGCCAGCAGTGACAGAATTCCGCAGTATTTT,CASSDRIPQYF
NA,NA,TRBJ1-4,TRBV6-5,TGTGCCAGCAGTTACTCGCCGGGTAACGAAAAACTGTTTTTT,CASSYSPGNEKLFF
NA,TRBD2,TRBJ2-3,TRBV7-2,TGTGCCAGCAGCTCGGGACTAGCGGGGGTGCAGTATTTT,CASSSGLAGVQYF
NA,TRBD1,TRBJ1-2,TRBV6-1,TGTGCCAGCAGTGAGACAGGGAGCGGCTACACCTTC,CASSETGSGYTF
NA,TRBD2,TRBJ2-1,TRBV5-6,TGTGCCAGCAGCTCCACGAAGGGACTAGCGGGATTTGGGGAGCAGTTCTTC,CASSSTKGLAGFGEQFF
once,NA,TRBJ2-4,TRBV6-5,TGTGCCAGCAGTACTGAGGCCCTGGAGAACATTCAGTACTTC,CASSTEALENIQYF
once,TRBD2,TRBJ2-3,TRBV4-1,TGCGCCAGCAGCCAAGGATTCTCTGCGGGGGGCACAGATACGCAGTATTTT,CASSQGFSAGGTDTQYF
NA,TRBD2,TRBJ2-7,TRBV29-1,TGCAGCGTTGATAAGAGCGGGGCCCTGGACGAGCAGTACTTC,CSVDKSGALDEQYF
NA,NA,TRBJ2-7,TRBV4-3,TGCGCCAGCAGCCAAGCGCCGTCGGTTCAAGCCTACGAGCAGTACTTC,CASSQAPSVQAYEQYF
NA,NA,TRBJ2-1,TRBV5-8,TGTGCCAGCAGCTTTAGAGGGGGTACCTACAATGAGCAGTTCTTC,CASSFRGGTYNEQFF
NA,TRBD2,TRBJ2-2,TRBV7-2,TGTGCCAGCAGCTTAGCACTAGCGGGAGTTGGGGGGGAGCTGTTTTTT,CASSLALAGVGGELFF
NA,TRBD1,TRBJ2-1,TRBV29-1,TGCAGCGTTGATGAGACAGGGTCTCTCAATGAGCAGTTCTTC,CSVDETGSLNEQFF
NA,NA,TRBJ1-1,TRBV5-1,TGCGCCAGCAGCTTGGGACAGCCACGTATAATGAACACTGAAGCTTTCTTT,CASSLGQPRIMNTEAFF
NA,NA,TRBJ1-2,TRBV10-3,TGTGCCATCAGTGAGGAGACAGCGGGTGGTGTCTATGGCTACACCTTC,CAISEETAGGVYGYTF
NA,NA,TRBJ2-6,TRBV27,TGTGCCAGCAGTTTATCGGGGTCAGGGTTCCCCTCTGGGGCCAACGTCCTGACTTTC,CASSLSGSGFPSGANVLTF
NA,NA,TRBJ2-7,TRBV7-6,TGTGCCAGCAGCTCCCATCCCCGGGGCGAGCAGTACTTC,CASSSHPRGEQYF
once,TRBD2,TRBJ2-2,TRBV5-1,TGCGCCAGCAGCTTGGCCTCAACCTCGGGAGCGGGAACCGGGGAGCTGTTTTTT,CASSLASTSGAGTGELFF
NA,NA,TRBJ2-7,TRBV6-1,TGTGCCAGCAGTGAAAGGGGTGGCGGCCCCTACGAGCAGTACTTC,CASSERGGGPYEQYF
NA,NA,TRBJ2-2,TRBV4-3,TGCGCCAGCAGCCAAACCGATCAAGTGAGGACCGGGGAGCTGTTTTTT,CASSQTDQVRTGELFF
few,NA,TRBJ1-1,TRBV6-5,TGTGCCAGCAGTTACTCCGGACAGTACACTGAAGCTTTCTTT,CASSYSGQYTEAFF
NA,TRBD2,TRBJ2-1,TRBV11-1,TGTGCCAGCAGCGAACTAGCGGGATTAGGTGAGCAGTTCTTC,CASSELAGLGEQFF
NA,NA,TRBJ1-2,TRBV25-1,TGTGCCAGCAGTGAATGGGGCAGCCACTATGGCTACACCTTC,CASSEWGSHYGYTF
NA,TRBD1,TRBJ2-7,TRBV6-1,TGTGCCAGCAGTTCACAGGGGGCCGGCGAGCAGTACTTC,CASSSQGAGEQYF
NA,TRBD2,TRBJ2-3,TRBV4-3,TGCGCCAGCAGCCAAGTCCTTGCGGGAGGCACAGATACGCAGTATTTT,CASSQVLAGGTDTQYF
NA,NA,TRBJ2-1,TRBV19,TGTGCCAGTAGAACGAGACTCGGATCAGAGACCTACAATGAGCAGTTCTTC,CASRTRLGSETYNEQFF
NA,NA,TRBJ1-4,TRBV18,TGTGCCAGCTCACCGGGCGGGGTTCGGGATGAAAAACTGTTTTTT,CASSPGGVRDEKLFF
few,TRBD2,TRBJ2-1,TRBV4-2,TGTGCCAGCAGCCAAGGGACTAGCGGGAGCCCCAATGAGCAGTTCTTC,CASSQGTSGSPNEQFF
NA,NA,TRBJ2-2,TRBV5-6,TGTGCCAGCAGCTCGCCCCGACTCGTACCATCCCCCGGGGAGCTGTTTTTT,CASSSPRLVPSPGELFF
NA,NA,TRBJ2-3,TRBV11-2,TGTGCCAGCAGCTTAGATAGAGGCACAGATACGCAGTATTTT,CASSLDRGTDTQYF